The rows below give T cell receptor beta chains drawn from one sample of a study of blood T cell repertoires in COVID-19. Assay used: immunoSEQ multiplex PCR; TCRdb lists only in-frame clones, some missing. Of 68,000 or so clones in the sample, approximately 90% were seen once. The sample taken for sequencing was peripheral blood. The receptors shown here come from a man aged 25-45 years with acute or convalescent COVID-19. The CDR3 runs from the conserved cysteine through the conserved F or W. A D gene is named only where the DNA matches it firmly. Clone size appears in some rows only: once, few, many, or a class for an expanded clone.

j_gene | v_gene | abundance | d_gene | CDR3aa | CDR3nt
TRBJ2-5 | TRBV25-1 | - | - | CASSGFRGQETQYF | TGTGCCAGCAGTGGGTTCAGGGGACAAGAGACCCAGTACTTC
TRBJ2-1 | TRBV5-1 | - | TRBD1 | CASSPLTGVDNEQFF | TGCGCCAGCAGCCCCCTGACAGGGGTGGACAATGAGCAGTTCTTC
TRBJ1-1 | TRBV12-5 | - | - | CAYHAAFF | TGTGCCTACCACGCGGCTTTCTTT
TRBJ2-3 | TRBV7-9 | - | - | CASSLTSFPDTQYF | TGTGCCAGCAGCTTAACTAGTTTTCCAGATACGCAGTATTTT
TRBJ2-7 | TRBV30 | - | TRBD2 | CAWNRRDPREGSYEQYF | TGTGCCTGGAATCGCCGGGACCCCCGGGAGGGGAGCTACGAGCAGTACTTC
TRBJ1-2 | TRBV6-2/TRBV6-3 | few | - | CASSSHQGGTNYGYTF | TGTGCCAGCAGTTCTCACCAGGGCGGCACTAACTATGGCTACACCTTC
TRBJ1-1 | TRBV19 | - | - | CASSIVGLNTEAFF | TGTGCCAGTAGTATAGTGGGCCTGAACACTGAAGCTTTCTTT
TRBJ2-7 | TRBV11-2 | - | TRBD2 | CASRSTSQPYEQYF | TGTGCCAGCAGGTCGACTAGCCAACCCTACGAGCAGTACTTC
TRBJ1-3 | TRBV27 | - | - | CASSPGSGNTIYF | TGTGCCAGCAGCCCCGGCTCTGGAAACACCATATATTTT
TRBJ2-1 | TRBV4-1 | few | TRBD1 | CASSQDQTGSLYNEQFF | TGCGCCAGCAGCCAAGATCAGACAGGGTCCCTCTACAATGAGCAGTTCTTC
TRBJ2-5 | TRBV3-1/TRBV3-2 | - | TRBD1 | CASSPQGGGPQETQYF | TGTGCCAGCAGCCCGCAAGGGGGCGGGCCCCAAGAGACCCAGTACTTC
TRBJ1-4 | TRBV12-3/TRBV12-4 | - | TRBD1 | CASRATGNEKLFF | TGTGCCAGCAGGGCGACAGGGAATGAAAAACTGTTTTTT
TRBJ1-5 | TRBV27 | - | TRBD1 | CASSLLSRDRGLSNQPQHF | TGTGCCAGCAGTTTATTAAGTCGGGACAGGGGGCTGAGCAATCAGCCCCAGCATTTT
TRBJ2-3 | TRBV9 | - | - | CASSRQYLDTQYF | TGTGCCAGCAGCAGACAGTACTTGGATACGCAGTATTTT
TRBJ2-7 | TRBV10-2 | - | - | CASSELRVYEQYF | TGCGCCAGCAGTGAATTGCGGGTTTACGAGCAGTACTTC
TRBJ2-5 | TRBV2 | few | - | CASSPLGRRETQYF | TGTGCCAGCAGCCCTCTGGGGAGGCGGGAGACCCAGTACTTC
TRBJ2-7 | TRBV20-1 | - | - | CSARGLRGQYF | TGCAGTGCTAGAGGACTACGTGGGCAGTACTTC
TRBJ1-5 | TRBV9 | - | TRBD1 | CASSVGDSYQPQHF | TGTGCCAGCAGCGTAGGGGACAGTTATCAGCCCCAGCATTTT
TRBJ1-4 | TRBV2 | - | - | CASGLGGSTEKLFF | TGTGCCAGCGGGCTGGGGGGAAGTACGGAAAAACTGTTTTTT
TRBJ1-2 | TRBV3-1/TRBV3-2 | - | TRBD1 | CASSQGTGTGVYGYTF | TGTGCCAGCAGCCAAGGGACCGGGACAGGGGTGTATGGCTACACCTTC
TRBJ2-1 | TRBV15 | - | TRBD2 | CATSTGEGNEQFF | TGTGCCACCAGCACCGGGGAGGGTAATGAGCAGTTCTTC
TRBJ2-5 | TRBV2 | - | TRBD2 | CASGGLAGQETQYF | TGTGCCAGTGGCGGACTAGCGGGCCAAGAGACCCAGTACTTC
TRBJ2-5 | TRBV7-9 | - | TRBD2 | CASSLALGGQETQYF | TGTGCCAGCAGCTTGGCGTTGGGGGGGCAAGAGACCCAGTACTTC
TRBJ2-7 | TRBV28 | - | - | CASGQSYEQYF | TGTGCCAGTGGGCAGTCCTACGAGCAGTACTTC
TRBJ1-1 | TRBV2 | - | - | CASSEQGLMNTEAFF | TGTGCCAGCAGTGAGCAGGGGTTGATGAACACTGAAGCTTTCTTT
TRBJ2-5 | TRBV18 | - | - | CASSSGETQYF | TGTGCCAGCTCATCAGGGGAGACCCAGTACTTC
TRBJ1-4 | TRBV9 | - | TRBD1 | CASSPWTGGTNEKLFF | TGTGCCAGCAGCCCGTGGACAGGGGGAACTAATGAAAAACTGTTTTTT
TRBJ1-1 | TRBV4-1 | - | TRBD1 | CASSQDTGTGTNTEAFF | TGCGCCAGCAGCCAAGATACCGGGACAGGGACGAACACTGAAGCTTTCTTT
TRBJ1-3 | TRBV5-6 | - | - | CASSLRTGQRGNTIYF | TGTGCCAGCAGCCTAAGAACTGGACAGCGAGGAAACACCATATATTTT
TRBJ2-7 | TRBV6-5 | - | - | CASSPPRGYSYEQYF | TGTGCCAGCAGTCCCCCCAGGGGTTATTCCTACGAGCAGTACTTC
TRBJ2-5 | TRBV7-9 | once | TRBD1 | CASSLVDRGGETQYF | TGTGCCAGCAGCTTAGTGGACAGGGGAGGGGAGACCCAGTACTTC
TRBJ2-1 | TRBV5-4 | - | - | CASSSADKIYNEQFF | TGTGCCAGCAGCTCCGCTGACAAGATATACAATGAGCAGTTCTTC
TRBJ2-7 | TRBV7-9 | - | - | CASSLTNRYEQYF | TGTGCCAGCAGCTTGACTAACCGCTACGAGCAGTACTTC
TRBJ1-5 | TRBV27 | - | TRBD1 | CASRGQAWDWGNQPQHF | TGTGCCAGTAGAGGACAGGCTTGGGACTGGGGCAATCAGCCCCAGCATTTT
TRBJ2-7 | TRBV18 | - | - | CASSPDRGQFHEQYF | TGTGCCAGCTCACCCGACAGAGGACAGTTCCACGAGCAGTACTTC
TRBJ2-7 | TRBV5-6 | - | TRBD2 | CASGLRLAGTYEQYF | TGTGCCAGCGGACTAAGACTAGCGGGGACCTACGAGCAGTACTTC
TRBJ1-1 | TRBV5-1 | - | TRBD1 | CASSLDRGSEAFF | TGCGCCAGCAGCTTGGACAGGGGATCTGAAGCTTTCTTT
TRBJ1-2 | TRBV19 | - | - | CASSTKVYGYTF | TGTGCCAGTAGTACTAAAGTCTATGGCTACACCTTC
TRBJ2-1 | TRBV28 | - | TRBD2 | CASSHGTRYNEQFF | TGTGCCAGCAGTCACGGGACTAGGTACAATGAGCAGTTCTTC
TRBJ2-7 | TRBV12-5 | - | - | CASGLVDGIRTQNGEQYF | TGTGCTAGTGGTTTGGTTGACGGCATCAGGACTCAAAACGGCGAGCAGTACTTC
TRBJ2-3 | TRBV29-1 | - | TRBD1 | CSGVQGVQDTQYF | TGCAGCGGTGTACAGGGGGTCCAAGATACGCAGTATTTT
TRBJ1-2 | TRBV10-3 | - | - | CAISDDRVYGYTF | TGTGCCATCAGTGATGACAGAGTCTATGGCTACACCTTC
TRBJ2-7 | TRBV7-9 | - | TRBD2 | CASSPRGLAGGYEQYF | TGTGCCAGCAGCCCCCGGGGTCTAGCGGGGGGCTACGAGCAGTACTTC
TRBJ2-1 | TRBV9 | - | - | CASSVNTHNEQFF | TGTGCCAGCAGCGTAAACACACACAATGAGCAGTTCTTC
TRBJ1-6 | TRBV9 | - | - | CASSGLNSPLHF | TGTGCCAGCAGCGGACTAAATTCACCCCTCCACTTT